The clone carrying this T cell receptor beta chain was counted between two and nine times. Its antigen is undetermined. Newly diagnosed patients aged 18 to 65 had hyperthyroidism of under 2 months' duration. PBMCs came from 9 to 10 ml fresh peripheral blood. Amplification of TCR beta CDR3 regions used RNA as the template. In the first-round RT-PCR of the TCR CDR3, the HTBI primer set was used. TCRdb fed the multiplex PCR reads into MiXCR, producing one record per CDR3 protein. The table shows 360,000 or so distinct CDR3 sequences, with about a fifth occurring only once. Germline values: CDR1 LGHDT, CDR2 YNNKEL (reference sequence). Trimming removed 0 bases at V and 5 bases at J, with 14 bases between. This CDR3 contains 15 residues. The sample originates from a study of T cells in Graves' hyperthyroidism and ophthalmopathy. Study findings and constraints: Most clonotypes that expanded in the thyroid above 0.001 also showed up in blood.

The receptor comes from a young woman with Graves' hyperthyroidism. The sample was blood. The chain links TRBV3-1 to TRBJ2-7, with D possibly being TRBD1 or TRBD2 (5 bases each). The CDR3: CASSQDRGTWNEQYF. CDR3 sequence (DNA): TGTGCCAGCAGCCAAGATCGAGGGACGTGGAACGAGCAGTACTTC.